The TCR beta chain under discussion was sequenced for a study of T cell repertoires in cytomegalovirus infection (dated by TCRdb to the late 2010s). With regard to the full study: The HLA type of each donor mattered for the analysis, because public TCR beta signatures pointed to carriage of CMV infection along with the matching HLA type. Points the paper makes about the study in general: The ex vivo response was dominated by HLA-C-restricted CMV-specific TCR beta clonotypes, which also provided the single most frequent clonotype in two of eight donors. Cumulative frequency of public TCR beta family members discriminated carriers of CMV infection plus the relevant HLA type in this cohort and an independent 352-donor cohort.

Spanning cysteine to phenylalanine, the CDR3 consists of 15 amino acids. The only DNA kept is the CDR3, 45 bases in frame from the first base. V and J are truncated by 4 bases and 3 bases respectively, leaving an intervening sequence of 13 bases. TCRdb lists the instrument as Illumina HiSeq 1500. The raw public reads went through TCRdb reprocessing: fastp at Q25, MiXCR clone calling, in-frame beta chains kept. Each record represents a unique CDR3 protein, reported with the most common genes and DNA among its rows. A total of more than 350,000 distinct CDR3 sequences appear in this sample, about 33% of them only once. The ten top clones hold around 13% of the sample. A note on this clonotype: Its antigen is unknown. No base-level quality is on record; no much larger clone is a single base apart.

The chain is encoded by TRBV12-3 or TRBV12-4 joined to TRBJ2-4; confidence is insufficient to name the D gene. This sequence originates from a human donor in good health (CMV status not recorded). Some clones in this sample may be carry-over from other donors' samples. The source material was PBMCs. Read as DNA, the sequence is TGTGCCAGCAGTTATTCTCAGGTCGACAAAAACATTCAGTACTTC. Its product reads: CASSYSQVDKNIQYF.